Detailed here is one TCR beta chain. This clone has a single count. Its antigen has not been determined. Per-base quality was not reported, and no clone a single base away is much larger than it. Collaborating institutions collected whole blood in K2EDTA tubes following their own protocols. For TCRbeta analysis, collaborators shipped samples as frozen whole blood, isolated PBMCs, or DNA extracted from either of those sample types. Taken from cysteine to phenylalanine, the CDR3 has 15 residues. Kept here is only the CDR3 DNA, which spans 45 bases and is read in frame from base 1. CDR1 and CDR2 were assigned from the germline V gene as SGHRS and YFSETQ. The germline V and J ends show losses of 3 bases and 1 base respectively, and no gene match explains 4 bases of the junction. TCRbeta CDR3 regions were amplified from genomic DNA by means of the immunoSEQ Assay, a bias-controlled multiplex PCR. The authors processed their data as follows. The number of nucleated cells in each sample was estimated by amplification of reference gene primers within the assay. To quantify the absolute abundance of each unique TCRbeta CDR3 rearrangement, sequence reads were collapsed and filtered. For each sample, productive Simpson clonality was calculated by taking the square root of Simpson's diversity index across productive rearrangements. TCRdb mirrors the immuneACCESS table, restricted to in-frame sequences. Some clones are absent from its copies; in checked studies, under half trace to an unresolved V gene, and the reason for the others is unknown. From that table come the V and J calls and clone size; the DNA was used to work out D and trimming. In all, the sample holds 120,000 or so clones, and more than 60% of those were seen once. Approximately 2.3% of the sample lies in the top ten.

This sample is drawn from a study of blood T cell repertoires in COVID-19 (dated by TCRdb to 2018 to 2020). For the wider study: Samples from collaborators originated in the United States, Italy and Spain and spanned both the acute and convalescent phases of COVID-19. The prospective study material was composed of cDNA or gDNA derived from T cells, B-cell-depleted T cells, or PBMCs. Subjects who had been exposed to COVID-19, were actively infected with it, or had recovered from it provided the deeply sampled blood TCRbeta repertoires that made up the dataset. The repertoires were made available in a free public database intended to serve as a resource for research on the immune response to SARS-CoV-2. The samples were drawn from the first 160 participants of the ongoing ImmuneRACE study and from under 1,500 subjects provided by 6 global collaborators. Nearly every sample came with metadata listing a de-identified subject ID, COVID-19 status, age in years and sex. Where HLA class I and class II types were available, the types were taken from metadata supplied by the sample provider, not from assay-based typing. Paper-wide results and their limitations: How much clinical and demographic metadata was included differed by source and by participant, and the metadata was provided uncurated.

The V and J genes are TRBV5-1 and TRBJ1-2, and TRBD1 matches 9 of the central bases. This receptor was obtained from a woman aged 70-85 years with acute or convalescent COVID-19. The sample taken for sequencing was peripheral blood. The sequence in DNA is TGCGCCAGCAGCTATGGGGACAGGGTTAACTATGGCTACACCTTC. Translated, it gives CASSYGDRVNYGYTF.